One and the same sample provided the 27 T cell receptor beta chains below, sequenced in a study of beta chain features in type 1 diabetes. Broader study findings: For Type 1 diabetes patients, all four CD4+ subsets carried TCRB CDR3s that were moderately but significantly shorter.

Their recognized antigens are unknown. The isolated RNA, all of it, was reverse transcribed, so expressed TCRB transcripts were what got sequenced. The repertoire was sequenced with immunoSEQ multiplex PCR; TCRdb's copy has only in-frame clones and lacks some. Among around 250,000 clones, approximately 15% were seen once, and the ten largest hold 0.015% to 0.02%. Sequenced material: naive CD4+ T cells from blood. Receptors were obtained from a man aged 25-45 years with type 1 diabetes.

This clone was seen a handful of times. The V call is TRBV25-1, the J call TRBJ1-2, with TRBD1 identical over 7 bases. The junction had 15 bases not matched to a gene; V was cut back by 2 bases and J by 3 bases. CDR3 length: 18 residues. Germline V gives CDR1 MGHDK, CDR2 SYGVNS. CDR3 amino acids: CASSERGRGTERHYGYTF. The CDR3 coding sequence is TGTGCCAGCAGTGAAAGGGGGCGTGGGACGGAACGTCACTATGGCTACACCTTC.

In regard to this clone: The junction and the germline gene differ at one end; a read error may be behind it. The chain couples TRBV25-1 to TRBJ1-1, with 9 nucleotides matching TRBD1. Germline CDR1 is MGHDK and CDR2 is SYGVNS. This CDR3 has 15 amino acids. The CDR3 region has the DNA TGTGCCAGCAGTGATAGGGGGACAGGGAACTCTGAAGCTTTCTTT. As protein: CASSDRGTGNSEAFF.

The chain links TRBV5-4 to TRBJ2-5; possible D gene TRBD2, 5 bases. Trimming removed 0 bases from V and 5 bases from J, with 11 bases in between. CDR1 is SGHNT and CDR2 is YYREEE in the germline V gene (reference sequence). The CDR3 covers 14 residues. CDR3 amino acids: CASSLGGNEETQYF. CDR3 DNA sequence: TGTGCCAGCAGCTTGGGAGGGAATGAGGAGACCCAGTACTTC.

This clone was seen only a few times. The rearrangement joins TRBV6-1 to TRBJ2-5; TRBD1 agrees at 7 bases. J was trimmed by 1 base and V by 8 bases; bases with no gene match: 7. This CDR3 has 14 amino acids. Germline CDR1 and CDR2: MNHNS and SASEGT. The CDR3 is CASAPGQAQETQYF. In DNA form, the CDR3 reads TGTGCCAGCGCACCAGGACAGGCCCAAGAGACCCAGTACTTC.

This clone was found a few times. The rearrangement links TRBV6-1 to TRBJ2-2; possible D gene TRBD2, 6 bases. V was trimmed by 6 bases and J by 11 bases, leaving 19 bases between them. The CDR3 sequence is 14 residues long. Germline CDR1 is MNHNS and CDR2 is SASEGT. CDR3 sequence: CASRAGTSEGELFF. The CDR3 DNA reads TGTGCCAGCAGGGCCGGGACCTCGGAGGGCGAGCTGTTTTTT.

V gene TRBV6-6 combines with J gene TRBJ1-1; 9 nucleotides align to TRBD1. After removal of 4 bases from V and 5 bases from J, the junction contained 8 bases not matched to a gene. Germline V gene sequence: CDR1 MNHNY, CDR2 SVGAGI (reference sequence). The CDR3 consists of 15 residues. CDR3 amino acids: CASSLTTGGRTEAFF. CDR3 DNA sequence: TGTGCCAGCAGTTTGACGACAGGGGGGCGGACTGAAGCTTTCTTT.

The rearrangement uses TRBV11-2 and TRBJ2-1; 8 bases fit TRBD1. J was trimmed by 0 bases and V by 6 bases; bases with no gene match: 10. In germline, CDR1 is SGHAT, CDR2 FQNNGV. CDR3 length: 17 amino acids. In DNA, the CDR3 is TGTGCCAGCAGACAACCTGGCAGGGGGCCCTCCTACAATGAGCAGTTCTTC. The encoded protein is CASRQPGRGPSYNEQFF. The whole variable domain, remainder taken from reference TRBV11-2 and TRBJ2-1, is EAGVAQSPRYKIIEKRQSVAFWCNPISGHATLYWYQQILGQGPKLLIQFQNNGVVDDSQLPKDRFSAERLKGVDSTLKIQPAKLEDSAVYLCASRQPGRGPSYNEQFFGPGTRLTVL.

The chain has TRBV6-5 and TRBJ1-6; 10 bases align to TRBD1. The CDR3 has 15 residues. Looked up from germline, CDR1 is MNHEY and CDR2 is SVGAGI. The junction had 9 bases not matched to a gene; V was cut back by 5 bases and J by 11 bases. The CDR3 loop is CASSPRTGGRAPLHF. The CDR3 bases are TGTGCCAGCAGTCCTAGGACAGGGGGTAGGGCACCCCTCCACTTT.

The CDR3 DNA reads TGTGCCAGCAGCTTTGAGATTAAAGAGACCCAGTACTTC. Amino acid sequence: CASSFEIKETQYF. The gene calls are TRBV7-2 and TRBJ2-5; no definite D call. This CDR3 has 13 residues. Germline loops: CDR1 SGHTA, CDR2 FQGNSA. Trimming cost V 3 bases and J 3 bases, with 8 bases left between them.

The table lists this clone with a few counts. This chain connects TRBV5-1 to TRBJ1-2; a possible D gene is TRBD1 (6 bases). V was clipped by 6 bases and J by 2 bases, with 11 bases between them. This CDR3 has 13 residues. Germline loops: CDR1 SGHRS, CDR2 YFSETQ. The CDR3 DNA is TGCGCCAGCAACAGGGACCAAAACTATGGCTACACCTTC. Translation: CASNRDQNYGYTF.

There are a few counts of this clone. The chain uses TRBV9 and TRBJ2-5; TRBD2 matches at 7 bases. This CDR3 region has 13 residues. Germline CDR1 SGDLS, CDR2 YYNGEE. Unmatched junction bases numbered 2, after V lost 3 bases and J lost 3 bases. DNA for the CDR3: TGTGCCAGCAGCGGGGGAGGGGAAGAGACCCAGTACTTC. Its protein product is CASSGGGEETQYF.

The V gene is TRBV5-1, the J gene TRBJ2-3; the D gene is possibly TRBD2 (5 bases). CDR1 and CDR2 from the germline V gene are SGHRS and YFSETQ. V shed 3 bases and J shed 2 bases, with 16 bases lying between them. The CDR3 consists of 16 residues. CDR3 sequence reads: CASSSGTGSTTDTQYF. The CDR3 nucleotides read TGCGCCAGCAGCTCTGGCACGGGGAGCACCACAGATACGCAGTATTTT. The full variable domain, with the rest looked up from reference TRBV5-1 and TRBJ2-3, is KAGVTQTPRYLIKTRGQQVTLSCSPISGHRSVSWYQQTPGQGLQFLFEYFSETQRNKGNFPGRFSGRQFSNSRSEMNVSTLELGDSALYLCASSSGTGSTTDTQYFGPGTRLTVL.

Written as DNA, the CDR3 is TGTGCCAGCGGTCGGACAGGTTCGAACACCGGGGAGCTGTTTTTT. This codes for CASGRTGSNTGELFF. V usage is TRBV6-5 and J usage is TRBJ2-2; 7 bases agree with TRBD1. The CDR3 runs to 15 residues. The V gene's germline CDR1 is MNHEY and CDR2 SVGAGI. Trimming cost V 8 bases and J 0 bases; bases outside gene matches: 6.

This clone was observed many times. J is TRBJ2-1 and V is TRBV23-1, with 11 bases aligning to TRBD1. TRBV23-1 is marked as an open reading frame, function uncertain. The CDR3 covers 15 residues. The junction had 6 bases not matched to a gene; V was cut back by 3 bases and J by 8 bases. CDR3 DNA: TGCGCCAGCAGTCACCCTGGGACAGGGGGAGATGAGCAGTTCTTC. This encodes CASSHPGTGGDEQFF.

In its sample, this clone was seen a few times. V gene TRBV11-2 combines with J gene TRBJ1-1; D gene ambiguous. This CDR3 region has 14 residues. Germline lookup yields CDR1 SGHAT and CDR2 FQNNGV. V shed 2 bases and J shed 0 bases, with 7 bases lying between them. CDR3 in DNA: TGTGCCAGCAGCTTAAGAGGGATGAACACTGAAGCTTTCTTT. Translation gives CASSLRGMNTEAFF.

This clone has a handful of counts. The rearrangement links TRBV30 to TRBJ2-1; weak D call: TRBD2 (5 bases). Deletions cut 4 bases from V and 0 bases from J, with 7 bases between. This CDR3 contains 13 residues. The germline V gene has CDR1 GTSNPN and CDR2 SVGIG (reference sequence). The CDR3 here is CAWNEGSYNEQFF. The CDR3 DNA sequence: TGTGCCTGGAATGAGGGCTCCTACAATGAGCAGTTCTTC.

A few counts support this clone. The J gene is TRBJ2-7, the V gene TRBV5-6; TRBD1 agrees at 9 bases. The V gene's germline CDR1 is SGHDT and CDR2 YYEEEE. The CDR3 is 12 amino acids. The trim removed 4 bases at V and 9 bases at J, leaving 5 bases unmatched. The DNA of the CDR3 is TGTGCCAGCAGCCTCGGACAGGGGACGCAGTACTTC. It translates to CASSLGQGTQYF.

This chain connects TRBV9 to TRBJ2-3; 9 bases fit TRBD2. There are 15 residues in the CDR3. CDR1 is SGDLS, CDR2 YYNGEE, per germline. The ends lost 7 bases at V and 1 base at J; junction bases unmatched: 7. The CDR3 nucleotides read TGTGCCAGCTCCTGGACTAGCGCCCGCACAGATACGCAGTATTTT. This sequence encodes CASSWTSARTDTQYF.

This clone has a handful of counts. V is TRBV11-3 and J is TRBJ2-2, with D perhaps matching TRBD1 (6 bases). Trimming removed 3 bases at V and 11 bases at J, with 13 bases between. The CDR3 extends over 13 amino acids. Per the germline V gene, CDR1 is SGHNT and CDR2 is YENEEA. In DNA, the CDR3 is TGTGCCAGCAGCTTGGACAGCTCGCGAGAGCTGTTTTTT. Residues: CASSLDSSRELFF.

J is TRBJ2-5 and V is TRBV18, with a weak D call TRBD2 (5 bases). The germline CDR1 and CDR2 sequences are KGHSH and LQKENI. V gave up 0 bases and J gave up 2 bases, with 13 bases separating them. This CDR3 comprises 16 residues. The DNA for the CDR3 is TGTGCCAGCTCACCACCCCCTAGCCGGGGACAAGAGACCCAGTACTTC. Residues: CASSPPPSRGQETQYF. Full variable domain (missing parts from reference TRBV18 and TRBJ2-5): NAGVMQNPRHLVRRRGQEARLRCSPMKGHSHVYWYRQLPEEGLKFMVYLQKENIIDESGMPKERFSAEFPKEGPSILRIQQVVRGDSAAYFCASSPPPSRGQETQYFGPGTRLLVL.

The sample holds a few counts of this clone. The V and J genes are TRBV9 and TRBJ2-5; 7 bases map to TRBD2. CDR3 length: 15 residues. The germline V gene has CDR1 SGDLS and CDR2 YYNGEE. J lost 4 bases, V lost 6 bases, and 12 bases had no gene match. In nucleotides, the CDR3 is TGTGCCAGCACGCGGTCGGGAGGATATGGAGAGACCCAGTACTTC. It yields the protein CASTRSGGYGETQYF.

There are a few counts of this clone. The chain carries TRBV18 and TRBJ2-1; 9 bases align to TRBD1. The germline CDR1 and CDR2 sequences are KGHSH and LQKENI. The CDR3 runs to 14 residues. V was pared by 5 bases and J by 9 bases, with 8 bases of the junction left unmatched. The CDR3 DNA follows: TGTGCCAGCTCAGCCGGGACAGGGAAGGTTGAGCAGTTCTTC. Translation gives CASSAGTGKVEQFF.

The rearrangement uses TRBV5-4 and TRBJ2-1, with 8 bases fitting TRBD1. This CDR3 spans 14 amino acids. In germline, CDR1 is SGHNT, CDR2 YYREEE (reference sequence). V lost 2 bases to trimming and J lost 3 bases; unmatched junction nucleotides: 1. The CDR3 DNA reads TGTGCCAGCAGCTTCACAGGGGGCTACAATGAGCAGTTCTTC. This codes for CASSFTGGYNEQFF.

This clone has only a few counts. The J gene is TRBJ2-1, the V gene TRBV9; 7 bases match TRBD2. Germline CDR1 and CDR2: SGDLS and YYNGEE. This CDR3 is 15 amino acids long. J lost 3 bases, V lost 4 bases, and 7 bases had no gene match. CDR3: CASSPRELHYNEQFF. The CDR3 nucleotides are TGTGCCAGCAGCCCGCGGGAGCTCCACTACAATGAGCAGTTCTTC.

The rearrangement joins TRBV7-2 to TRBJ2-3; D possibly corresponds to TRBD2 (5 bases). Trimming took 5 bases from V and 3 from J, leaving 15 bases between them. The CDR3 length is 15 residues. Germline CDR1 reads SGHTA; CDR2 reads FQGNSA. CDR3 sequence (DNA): TGTGCCAGCAGCCGTAGACGGGCGGGTACAGATACGCAGTATTTT. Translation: CASSRRRAGTDTQYF.

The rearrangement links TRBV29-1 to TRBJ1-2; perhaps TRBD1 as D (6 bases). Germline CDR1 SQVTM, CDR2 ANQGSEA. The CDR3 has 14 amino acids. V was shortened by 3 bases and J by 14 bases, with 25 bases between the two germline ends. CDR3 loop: CSVEPGAGARFVTF. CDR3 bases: TGCAGCGTTGAGCCCGGGGCGGGGGCGCGGTTCGTGACCTTC.

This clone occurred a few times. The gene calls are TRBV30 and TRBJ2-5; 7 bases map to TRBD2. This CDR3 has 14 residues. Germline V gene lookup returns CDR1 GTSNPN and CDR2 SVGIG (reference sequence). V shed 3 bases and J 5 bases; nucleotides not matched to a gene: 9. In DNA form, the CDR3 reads TGTGCCTGGAGCCCCCCGGGAGGATTGGAGACCCAGTACTTC. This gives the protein CAWSPPGGLETQYF.